This T cell receptor (beta chain) was identified during a study of T cell responses to AZD1222 COVID-19 vaccine. The table came from immunoSEQ multiplex PCR; TCRdb's copy has only in-frame clones and leaves some out. The sample consists of about 140,000 clones, under 95% of them appearing once. Study-wide results and caveats: Reportedly, nearly half the spike-specific TCRs target unmutated variant regions. Spike-specific TCR breadth and depth were elevated following two AZD1222 doses.

There are 14 residues in the CDR3. Looked up from germline, CDR1 is ENHRY and CDR2 is SYGVKD. The V end was cut by 4 bases, the J end by 1 base, with 7 bases between. In the case of this clone: Its antigen remains unidentified.

The chain uses TRBV10-3 and TRBJ2-2; no clear D gene. The source was peripheral blood, collected on day 0 of AZD1222 vaccination. This clonotype was obtained from an adult in good health. This chain's CDR3 is CAISGERNTGELFF. CDR3 nucleotides: TGTGCCATCAGTGGGGAACGGAACACCGGGGAGCTGTTTTTT.